The 6 T cell receptor beta chains listed next were all sequenced from one sample in a study of T cells in Graves' hyperthyroidism and ophthalmopathy. Amplification targeted TCR beta CDR3 regions from RNA transcripts. HTBI primers were employed in a first-round RT-PCR of the TCR CDR3. TCRdb ran MiXCR on the multiplex PCR reads and lists one entry per CDR3 protein. Here the sample spans 300,000 or so distinct CDR3 sequences, around a sixth being singletons. Sequencing used blood. The origin of the receptors is a woman between 45 and 65 years old with Graves' hyperthyroidism.

This clonotype was observed many times. The chain is built from TRBV12-3 or TRBV12-4 and TRBJ1-2, with TRBD1 matching 8 bases. J lost 6 bases, V lost 6 bases, and 6 bases had no gene match. The CDR3 is 13 residues long. CDR3 loop: CASSLGQGDGYTF. The CDR3 DNA follows: TGTGCCAGCAGCCTAGGACAGGGCGATGGCTACACCTTC.

This clonotype was seen at least ten times. Mismatch with germline at one junction end may stem from a read error. The V gene is TRBV9, the J gene TRBJ2-7; the D gene is possibly TRBD1 (6 bases). This CDR3 spans 18 amino acids. CDR1 is SGDLS and CDR2 is YYNGEE in the germline V gene. CDR3 in amino acids: CASSARAMTGLGSDEQYF. DNA of the CDR3: TGTGCCAGCAGCGCGAGAGCCATGACAGGCCTTGGCTCCGACGAGCAGTACTTC.

This clonotype showed up many times. The genes are TRBV3-1 and TRBJ1-2; 9 bases align to TRBD1. This CDR3 spans 16 amino acids. Germline V gene sequence: CDR1 LGHDT, CDR2 YNNKEL (reference sequence). V gave up 3 bases and J gave up 2 bases; unmatched junction bases: 7. The CDR3 nucleotides are TGTGCCAGCAGCCATCACCGGGACAGGGAGAACTATGGCTACACCTTC. This encodes CASSHHRDRENYGYTF.

In its sample, this clonotype was seen a few times. The chain recombines TRBV28 with TRBJ1-2; TRBD1 agrees at 8 bases. The CDR3 length is 14 residues. The V gene's germline CDR1 is MDHEN and CDR2 SYDVKM. V gave up 7 bases and J gave up 4 bases; unmatched junction bases: 8. The CDR3 spells CASTRDRPLYGYTF. The CDR3 DNA reads TGTGCCAGCACTCGGGACAGGCCTCTCTATGGCTACACCTTC.

The chain carries TRBV11-2 and TRBJ2-4; D tentatively reads TRBD1 or TRBD2 (5 bases each). Germline CDR1 reads SGHAT; CDR2 reads FQNNGV. Trimming stripped 4 bases from V and 7 bases from J, with 17 bases between. The CDR3 has 15 amino acids. CDR3 DNA: TGTGCCAGCAGCTCCGTTAAAGGGACCCGGAACATTCAGTACTTC. Translation: CASSSVKGTRNIQYF. The full variable domain, in which reference TRBV11-2 and TRBJ2-4 provide the parts outside the CDR3, is EAGVAQSPRYKIIEKRQSVAFWCNPISGHATLYWYQQILGQGPKLLIQFQNNGVVDDSQLPKDRFSAERLKGVDSTLKIQPAKLEDSAVYLCASSSVKGTRNIQYFGAGTRLSVL.

This clonotype appeared a few times. The chain carries TRBV6-2 or TRBV6-3 and TRBJ2-7; D may be TRBD1 (7 bases). CDR1 is MNHEY and CDR2 is SVGEGT in the germline V gene. The V gene lost 0 bases and the J gene lost 0 bases, with 21 bases spanning the gap. The CDR3 contains 19 residues. The CDR3 sequence: CASSYSMQGGKSSSYEQYF. The CDR3 bases are TGTGCCAGCAGTTACTCGATGCAGGGGGGCAAATCTAGCTCCTACGAGCAGTACTTC.